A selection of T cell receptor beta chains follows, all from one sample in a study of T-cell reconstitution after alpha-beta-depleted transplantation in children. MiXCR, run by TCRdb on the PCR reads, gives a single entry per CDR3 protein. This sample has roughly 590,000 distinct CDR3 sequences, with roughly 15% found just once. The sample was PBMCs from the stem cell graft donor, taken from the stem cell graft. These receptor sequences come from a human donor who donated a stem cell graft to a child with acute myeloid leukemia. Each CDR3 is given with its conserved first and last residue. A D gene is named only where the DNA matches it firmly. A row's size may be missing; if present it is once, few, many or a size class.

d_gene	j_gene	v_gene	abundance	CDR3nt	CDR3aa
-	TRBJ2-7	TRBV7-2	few	TGTGCCAGCAGCCCCCGCAGGGGAATCTACGAGCAGTACTTC	CASSPRRGIYEQYF
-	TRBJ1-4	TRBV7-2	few	TGTGCCAGCAGCCTTTTTAAAAGTCAACTGTTTTTT	CASSLFKSQLFF
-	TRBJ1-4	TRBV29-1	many	TGCAGCGTTGAAGGAGGGGTTGGGGGGAGTAATGAAAAACTGTTTTTT	CSVEGGVGGSNEKLFF
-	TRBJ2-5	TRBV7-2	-	TGTGCCAGCAGCTTCGTTAGAGGCAGGGACGGAGAGACCCAGTACTTC	CASSFVRGRDGETQYF
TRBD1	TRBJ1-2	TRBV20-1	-	TGCAGTGCTCCCCGCAGGGGGGGATATGGCTACACCTTC	CSAPRRGGYGYTF
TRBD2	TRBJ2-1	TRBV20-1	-	TGCAGTGCTAGAGCAGAGGCTAGCGGCCCCCGCGATGAGCAGTTCTTC	CSARAEASGPRDEQFF
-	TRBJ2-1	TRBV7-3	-	TGTGCCAGCAGCTCTCCTATGAGCAATGAGCAGTTCTTC	CASSSPMSNEQFF
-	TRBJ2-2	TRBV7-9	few	TGTGCCAGCAGCTTAGGAAGGGCAAGCACCGGGGAGCTGTTTTTT	CASSLGRASTGELFF
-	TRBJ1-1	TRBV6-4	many	TGTGCCAGCAGTTCCGGCAGTCAAGCTTTCTTT	CASSSGSQAFF
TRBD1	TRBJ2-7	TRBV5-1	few	TGCGCCAGCAGCTTGAGGGGGCAGATGGACTCCTACGAGCAGTACTTC	CASSLRGQMDSYEQYF
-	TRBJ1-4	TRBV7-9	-	TGTGCCAGCAGCTTACTCTCGCCCCCAGACTACTATGAAAAACTGTTTTTT	CASSLLSPPDYYEKLFF
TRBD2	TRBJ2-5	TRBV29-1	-	TGCAGCGTTCGAGACCCCGGGGGGGCCCAGTACTTC	CSVRDPGGAQYF
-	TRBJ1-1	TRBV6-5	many	TGTGCCAGCAGTTTGAGGACCGCTGCCCCCGAAGCTTTCTTT	CASSLRTAAPEAFF
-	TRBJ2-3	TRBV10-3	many	TGTGCCATCAGCGGGACCGCCACAGATACGCAGTATTTT	CAISGTATDTQYF
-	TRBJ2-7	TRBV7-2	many	TGTGCCAGCAGCTTAGTAGGGACGGGATACTACGAGCAGTACTTC	CASSLVGTGYYEQYF
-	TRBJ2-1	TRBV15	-	TGTGCCACCAGCAGAGATCGGGCGGGTTACAATGAGCAGTTCTTC	CATSRDRAGYNEQFF
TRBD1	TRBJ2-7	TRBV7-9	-	TGTGCCAGCGGGGGACAGGGGAATGACGAGCAGTACTTC	CASGGQGNDEQYF
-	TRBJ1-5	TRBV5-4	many	TGTGCCAGCAGCCAGGGTTTCAATCAGCCCCAGCATTTT	CASSQGFNQPQHF
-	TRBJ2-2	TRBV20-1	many	TGCAGTGCTAGGACAGGCGTAACCGGGGAGCTGTTTTTT	CSARTGVTGELFF